The 3 T cell receptor beta chains listed next were all sequenced from one sample in a study of beta chain features in type 1 diabetes. Sequencing targeted expressed TCRB transcripts, as all isolated RNA had been reverse transcribed. Here immunoSEQ multiplex PCR was the method, and the copy in TCRdb shows in-frame clones only, minus some. The sample yields 330,000 or so clones, around 20% seen once. The sequenced sample consisted of naive CD4+ T cells from blood. These receptors originate from a woman aged 18 to 35 in good health.

The table lists this clone with a few counts. The chain has TRBV7-2 and TRBJ2-3, with 14 bases aligning to TRBD2. Trimming cost V 1 base and J 1 base; bases outside gene matches: 1. CDR3 length: 17 amino acids. Germline lookup yields CDR1 SGHTA and CDR2 FQGNSA. The CDR3 sequence: CASSLGGLAGGTDTQYF. CDR3 nucleotide sequence: TGTGCCAGCAGCTTAGGGGGACTAGCGGGAGGCACAGATACGCAGTATTTT.

Comment on this clone: In the same sample, other DNA sequences code for this CDR3. The chain is built from TRBV30 and TRBJ2-5; D uncertain. The CDR3 is made up of 11 amino acids. Germline V gene sequence: CDR1 GTSNPN, CDR2 SVGIG (reference sequence). The ends were cut back, 1 base at V and 5 bases at J, with 5 bases in the middle. This chain's CDR3 is CAWSGAETQYF. In DNA, the CDR3 is TGTGCCTGGAGTGGTGCGGAGACCCAGTACTTC.

This clone was detected only a few times. This chain uses TRBV13 with TRBJ2-3; TRBD2 is a possible D gene (7 bases). This CDR3 has 19 residues. The V and J ends lost 4 bases and 2 bases respectively, with 25 bases between them. Germline CDR1 is PRHDT and CDR2 is FYEKMQ (reference sequence). CDR3 coding DNA: TGTGCCAGCAGCTCACGTTATGGGCCGGAGCGGGGACACACAGATACGCAGTATTTT. Its translation: CASSSRYGPERGHTDTQYF.